Below are 8 T cell receptor beta chains sequenced from a single sample in a study of T cell changes during pregnancy in multiple sclerosis. Assay: immunoSEQ multiplex PCR; the TCRdb copy retains only in-frame clones and omits some. The repertoire holds 22,000 or so clones, with approximately 89% as singletons. The sequencing here drew on CD4+ T cells from peripheral blood mononuclear cells, taken after pregnancy. These receptors originate from a female donor in good health, enrolled as a control in a pregnancy study.

The rearrangement uses TRBV10-3 and TRBJ2-2, with 7 bases lining up with TRBD2. Unmatched junction bases numbered 17, after V lost 10 bases and J lost 6 bases. Germline CDR1 is ENHRY and CDR2 is SYGVKD. This CDR3 spans 16 amino acids. This CDR3 reads CATYQFSSGDPGELFF. CDR3 sequence (DNA): TGTGCCACCTATCAATTTTCTAGCGGAGACCCCGGGGAGCTGTTTTTT.

This sequence joins TRBV5-4 and TRBJ2-2, with D uncertain. The germline V gene encodes CDR1 SGHNT and CDR2 YYREEE (reference sequence). The V and J ends lost 2 bases and 7 bases respectively, with 6 bases between them. The CDR3 runs to 12 residues. The CDR3 region has the DNA TGTGCCAGCAGCTTCGAGGACGGGGAGCTGTTTTTT. Translation: CASSFEDGELFF.

The gene calls are TRBV5-1 and TRBJ2-5, with 9 bases lining up with TRBD1. V was pared by 3 bases and J by 5 bases, with 5 bases of the junction left unmatched. The CDR3 runs 14 residues. Germline V gene data show CDR1 as SGHRS and CDR2 as YFSETQ. CDR3 nucleotides: TGCGCCAGCAGCTGGGGGACAGGGTACGAGACCCAGTACTTC. Its translation is CASSWGTGYETQYF.

This clone was observed a few times. This chain joins TRBV18 and TRBJ2-7, with TRBD1 as a possible D gene (6 bases). V lost 2 bases, J lost 0 bases, and 8 bases lay in between. Germline V gene data show CDR1 as KGHSH and CDR2 as LQKENI. This CDR3 is built from 14 residues. CDR3 in amino acids: CASSPGQSSYEQYF. The CDR3, as DNA: TGTGCCAGCTCACCAGGACAGTCCTCCTACGAGCAGTACTTC.

The chain joins TRBV28 to TRBJ1-5; 7 bases map to TRBD1. V gave up 6 bases and J gave up 7 bases; unmatched junction bases: 9. The CDR3 is 14 amino acids. Germline loops: CDR1 MDHEN, CDR2 SYDVKM. CDR3 region: CASRKTGVRQPQHF. The CDR3 DNA sequence: TGTGCCAGCAGAAAAACAGGGGTGCGGCAGCCCCAGCATTTT.

V is TRBV29-1 and J is TRBJ2-7, with D possibly matching TRBD2 (6 bases). There are 12 residues in the CDR3. V shed 3 bases and J shed 1 base, with 7 bases lying between them. Germline V CDR1 and CDR2: SQVTM, ANQGSEA. The CDR3 loop is CSVDGGSYEQYF. As DNA, the CDR3 is TGCAGCGTTGATGGGGGGTCCTACGAGCAGTACTTC.

The chain recombines TRBV15 with TRBJ2-7; maybe TRBD1 (6 bases). V was trimmed by 0 bases and J by 6 bases, leaving 15 bases between them. The CDR3 loop spans 15 amino acids. The germline V gene has CDR1 LNHNV and CDR2 YYDKDF (reference sequence). CDR3 sequence: CATSRDLGLTGEQYF. In nucleotides, the CDR3 is TGTGCCACCAGCAGAGATTTAGGACTGACAGGCGAGCAGTACTTC.

This rearrangement joins TRBV4-1 to TRBJ2-7, with TRBD2 as a possible D gene (5 bases). The CDR3 is made up of 17 amino acids. Looked up from germline, CDR1 is MGHRA and CDR2 is YSYEKL. The V end lost 0 bases, the J end lost 3 bases, and 18 bases lay between the germline ends. The CDR3 spells CASSQDLEVGLFYEQYF. The CDR3 DNA reads as TGCGCCAGCAGCCAAGATCTGGAGGTCGGCCTCTTCTACGAGCAGTACTTC.